These 21 T cell receptor beta chains were sequenced from one sample in a study of cytomegalovirus exposure and HLA in healthy donors. A multiplex PCR was run with 60 Vbeta primers and 13 Jbeta primers. Produced via immunoSEQ multiplex PCR; TCRdb's table is partial and in-frame only. This repertoire includes roughly 120,000 clones. The sequenced sample was PBMCs. The receptors originated from a young man in good health and CMV-seronegative.

V usage is TRBV9 and J usage is TRBJ1-1, with unresolved D. Per germline, CDR1 SGDLS and CDR2 YYNGEE. This CDR3 is 14 amino acids long. Between the trimmed V and J ends, which lost 0 bases and 4 bases, there was a span of 10 bases. The CDR3 nucleotides read TGTGCCAGCAGCGTAGACGGGGTGAGCACTGAAGCTTTCTTT. It translates to CASSVDGVSTEAFF.

The J gene is TRBJ2-2, the V gene TRBV11-2; 9 nucleotides agree with TRBD2. V lost 5 bases, J lost 2 bases, and 6 bases stayed unmatched. In germline, CDR1 is SGHAT, CDR2 FQNNGV. The CDR3 extends over 16 amino acids. Here the CDR3 reads CASSPPSGINTGELFF. DNA of the CDR3: TGTGCCAGCAGCCCCCCTAGCGGGATTAACACCGGGGAGCTGTTTTTT.

The chain links TRBV28 to TRBJ2-5; TRBD1 agrees at 8 bases. The V segment lost 6 bases and the J segment 3 bases; nucleotides outside the gene matches: 0. The germline V gene encodes CDR1 MDHEN and CDR2 SYDVKM. The CDR3 is 12 residues long. The CDR3 spells CASRTGEETQYF. In DNA form, the CDR3 reads TGTGCCAGCAGGACAGGGGAAGAGACCCAGTACTTC.

The chain recombines TRBV5-1 with TRBJ2-1; tentative D call: TRBD2 (6 bases). Trimming took off 2 bases at V and 0 bases at J, with 6 bases between the two ends. The CDR3 consists of 14 residues. The germline CDR1 and CDR2 sequences are SGHRS and YFSETQ. The CDR3 loop reads CASSFGSSYNEQFF. In nucleotides, the CDR3 is TGCGCCAGCAGCTTCGGGAGCTCCTACAATGAGCAGTTCTTC.

The chain couples TRBV27 to TRBJ2-7; TRBD2 aligns across 8 bases. CDR3 length: 14 amino acids. Trimming took 5 bases from V and 3 from J; bases not matched to a gene: 6. CDR1 MNHEY and CDR2 SMNVEV come from the germline V gene (reference sequence). The CDR3 loop reads CASSILAEGYEQYF. The CDR3 coding sequence is TGTGCCAGCAGTATACTAGCGGAGGGCTACGAGCAGTACTTC.

The chain couples TRBV29-1 to TRBJ1-2; D gene uncertain. Trimming removed 4 bases from V and 2 bases from J, with 5 bases in between. The germline V gene has CDR1 SQVTM and CDR2 ANQGSEA. This CDR3 region has 11 residues. In DNA form, the CDR3 reads TGCAGCGTTGTTGAGAACTATGGCTACACCTTC. Its protein product is CSVVENYGYTF.

The CDR3 coding sequence is TGTGCCAGCAGTAAAGGACTGACGCCCGAGCAGTACTTC. Translated: CASSKGLTPEQYF. The V call is TRBV2, the J call TRBJ2-5; tentatively, D is TRBD2 (5 bases). The DNA end is a closer match to TRBJ2-7, so the J assignment may be wrong. This CDR3 has 13 amino acids. Germline CDR1 and CDR2: SNHLY and FYNNEI.

V gene TRBV6-5 combines with J gene TRBJ1-1; D is possibly TRBD1 (6 bases). There are 14 residues in the CDR3. Trimming took off 11 bases at V and 0 bases at J, with 16 bases between the two ends. Per germline, CDR1 MNHEY and CDR2 SVGAGI. The CDR3 bases are TGTGCCTCTCGGAGGGGGGGGGTGAACACTGAAGCTTTCTTT. Encoded protein: CASRRGGVNTEAFF.

The chain combines TRBV4-2 with TRBJ2-5; weak D call: TRBD1 (5 bases). The CDR3 is 14 amino acids. Germline CDR1 and CDR2: LGHNA and YNFKEQ. Trimming shortened V by 1 base and J by 1 base, and 7 bases separated the two germline ends. The CDR3 spells CASSQGQLQETQYF. Written as DNA, the CDR3 is TGTGCCAGCAGCCAAGGACAGCTCCAAGAGACCCAGTACTTC.

The chain has TRBV7-9 and TRBJ2-7; 10 bases align to TRBD1. Germline values: CDR1 SEHNR, CDR2 FQNEAQ (reference sequence). V shed 4 bases, J shed 1 base, and the junction held 7 bases outside the gene matches. The CDR3 has 16 residues. In DNA form, the CDR3 reads TGTGCCAGCAGCTCTGCACCGGGACAGGGGTCCTACGAGCAGTACTTC. This sequence encodes CASSSAPGQGSYEQYF.

The V call is TRBV12-1, the J call TRBJ2-1; TRBD2 is the table's D call, not checked against the DNA. TRBV12-1 has pseudogene status. The CDR3 loop spans 16 amino acids. CDR3 residues: CASSSSGLAPYNEQFF. The CDR3 DNA follows: TGTGCCAGCAGCTCGTCAGGACTAGCGCCCTACAATGAGCAGTTCTTC.

The rearrangement joins TRBV7-8 to TRBJ1-1; 8 bases are shared with TRBD1. The CDR3 is made up of 14 amino acids. Germline V gene data show CDR1 as SGHVS and CDR2 as FQNEAQ. The junction had 7 bases not matched to a gene; V was cut back by 4 bases and J by 6 bases. CDR3 in DNA: TGTGCCAGCAGCTCCCCCGGGACAGGCCCTGAAGCTTTCTTT. The encoded protein is CASSSPGTGPEAFF.

V is TRBV5-1 and J is TRBJ2-7; D possibly corresponds to TRBD1 (6 bases). Trimming took 4 bases from V and 2 from J, leaving 13 bases between them. The CDR3 covers 14 residues. The germline CDR1 and CDR2 sequences are SGHRS and YFSETQ. CDR3 amino acids: CASSTGQSTYEQYF. The CDR3 coding sequence is TGCGCCAGCAGCACCGGACAGTCTACCTACGAGCAGTACTTC.

The chain links TRBV5-1 to TRBJ1-1; D is unresolved. Germline V CDR1 and CDR2: SGHRS, YFSETQ. The CDR3 runs 14 residues. Trimming removed 6 bases from V and 1 base from J, with 13 bases in between. CDR3 coding DNA: TGCGCCAGCACCGAGAGATCCGGGAACACTGAAGCTTTCTTT. Translated: CASTERSGNTEAFF.

The gene calls are TRBV5-1 and TRBJ2-1; 7 positions match TRBD1. Germline loops: CDR1 SGHRS, CDR2 YFSETQ. The CDR3 is made up of 15 amino acids. V lost 2 bases, J lost 9 bases, and 11 bases stayed unmatched. DNA for the CDR3: TGCGCCAGCAGCTTTCTCAGACAGGGCGGTACTGAGCAGTTCTTC. Encoded protein: CASSFLRQGGTEQFF.

This chain joins TRBV30 and TRBJ1-2; a possible D gene is TRBD1 (5 bases). CDR1 and CDR2 (germline): GTSNPN, SVGIG (reference sequence). Trimming removed 2 bases at V and 8 bases at J, with 12 bases between. The length of the CDR3 is 12 residues. CDR3 bases: TGTGCCTGGAGTATACAGGTGGGGGGCTACACCTTC. Its translation is CAWSIQVGGYTF.

Comment on this clone: The junction departs from the called germline gene at one end, perhaps through a read error. The chain joins TRBV11-2 to TRBJ2-2; 8 positions match TRBD2. CDR3 length: 16 residues. CDR1 is SGHAT, CDR2 FQNNGV, per germline. CDR3 DNA sequence: TGTGCCAGCAGCTTAGATTTAGCGGGGAACACCGGGGAGCTGTGTTTT. This encodes CASSLDLAGNTGELCF.

The genes are TRBV28 and TRBJ2-2; D may be TRBD2 (5 bases). The V gene lost 5 bases and the J gene lost 5 bases, with 18 bases spanning the gap. CDR3 length equals 16 residues. Germline V CDR1 and CDR2: MDHEN, SYDVKM. In nucleotides, the CDR3 is TGTGCCAGCAGTGCCCGGCTAGCCGGTGAGACCGGGGAGCTGTTTTTT. Translating gives CASSARLAGETGELFF.

The J gene is TRBJ2-5, the V gene TRBV13; 8 positions agree with TRBD2. The CDR3 runs to 16 residues. Trimming removed 4 bases from V and 1 base from J; junction bases left unmatched: 8. CDR1 and CDR2 from the germline V gene are PRHDT and FYEKMQ (reference sequence). The CDR3 spells CASSSPGLGGQETQYF. The CDR3 region has the DNA TGTGCCAGCAGCTCTCCGGGACTAGGAGGCCAAGAGACCCAGTACTTC.

The chain employs TRBV30 and TRBJ1-2, with 8 bases that match TRBD1. CDR1 and CDR2 (germline): GTSNPN, SVGIG (reference sequence). The CDR3 totals 14 residues. V gave up 4 bases and J gave up 3 bases; unmatched junction bases: 7. CDR3 sequence (DNA): TGTGCCTGGAAGCGGACAGGGAACTACTATGGCTACACCTTC. This codes for CAWKRTGNYYGYTF. Drawing the rest from reference TRBV30 and TRBJ1-2, the complete variable domain is SQTIHQWPATLVQPVGSPLSLECTVEGTSNPNLYWYRQAAGRGLQLLFYSVGIGQISSEVPQNLSASRPQDRQFILSSKKLLLSDSGFYLCAWKRTGNYYGYTFGSGTRLTVV.

The chain employs TRBV6-1 and TRBJ1-1, with a weak D call TRBD1 (5 bases). V lost 7 bases to trimming and J lost 5 bases, with 17 bases between them. The CDR3 loop spans 14 amino acids. Germline V CDR1 and CDR2: MNHNS, SASEGT. Written as DNA, the CDR3 is TGTGCCAGCAATTTGGTTCAGGGCGAAACTGAAGCTTTCTTT. It yields the protein CASNLVQGETEAFF.